A single sample gave rise to the 8 T cell receptor beta chains below, sequenced in a study of blood T cell repertoires in COVID-19. Profiled with immunoSEQ multiplex PCR; TCRdb holds only in-frame clones, not every one. The sample lists about 99,000 clones, 65% to 85% occurring once. Source material: peripheral blood. These receptor sequences come from a man aged 70-80 years with active or convalescent COVID-19.

The DNA for the CDR3 is TGTGCCAGCAGCTTCGACAGCTCTGGAAACACCATATATTTT. It is translated as CASSFDSSGNTIYF. The V call is TRBV3-1 (or the pseudogene TRBV3-2), the J call TRBJ1-3; D might be TRBD1 (5 bases). V was shortened by 5 bases and J by 0 bases, with 8 bases between the two germline ends. The CDR3 consists of 14 residues. Germline V lookup: CDR1 LGHDT, CDR2 YNNKEL (reference sequence).

The rearrangement joins TRBV15 to TRBJ2-5; TRBD2 aligns across 8 bases. The germline V gene encodes CDR1 LNHNV and CDR2 YYDKDF (reference sequence). The ends lost 6 bases at V and 5 bases at J; junction bases unmatched: 5. CDR3 size: 13 residues. The CDR3 region is CATREGTRETQYF. Here the CDR3 DNA reads TGTGCCACCAGGGAAGGGACTAGGGAGACCCAGTACTTC.

By its share, this clone is medium-sized. This CDR3 is also generated by other DNA sequences in the sample. The chain carries TRBV7-8 and TRBJ2-3, with 9 positions matching TRBD1. The CDR3 totals 16 residues. V gave up 4 bases and J gave up 1 base; unmatched junction bases: 6. Germline loops: CDR1 SGHVS, CDR2 FQNEAQ. The CDR3 region is CASSSQGARGTDTQYF. The CDR3 nucleotides are TGTGCCAGCAGCTCACAGGGGGCGAGGGGCACAGATACGCAGTATTTT. The full variable domain, its missing parts supplied by reference TRBV7-8 and TRBJ2-3, is GAGVSQSPRYKVAKRGQDVALRCDPISGHVSLFWYQQALGQGPEFLTYFQNEAQLDKSGLPSDRFFAERPEGSVSTLKIQRTQQEDSAVYLCASSSQGARGTDTQYFGPGTRLTVL.

The genes are TRBV6-6 and TRBJ2-5; a possible D gene is TRBD1 (6 bases). CDR3 length equals 15 residues. CDR1 and CDR2 (germline): MNHNY, SVGAGI (reference sequence). V was pared by 5 bases and J by 5 bases, with 18 bases between. The CDR3 reads CASSPHTGLMETQYF. The DNA of the CDR3 is TGTGCCAGCAGTCCTCATACAGGGCTGATGGAGACCCAGTACTTC.

V is TRBV6-5 and J is TRBJ1-2; TRBD1 matches at 10 bases. The V segment lost 2 bases and the J segment 2 bases; nucleotides outside the gene matches: 2. Per the germline V gene, CDR1 is MNHEY and CDR2 is SVGAGI. The CDR3 spans 15 residues. The CDR3 region is CASSYRDRGNYGYTF. CDR3 nucleotides: TGTGCCAGCAGTTACCGGGACAGGGGAAACTATGGCTACACCTTC.

The chain employs TRBV12-3 or TRBV12-4 and TRBJ1-1; no clear D gene. Trimming left V 6 bases short and J 11 bases short, with 16 bases between. This CDR3 spans 12 amino acids. The CDR3 region has the DNA TGTGCCAGCAGGCGAGCTTCCCGTGCGGCTTTCTTT. Encoded protein: CASRRASRAAFF.

This chain connects TRBV5-4 to TRBJ1-3; 7 bases are a match to TRBD1. V was pared by 0 bases and J by 0 bases, with 6 bases of the junction left unmatched. This CDR3 spans 17 amino acids. Germline assignment: CDR1 SGHNT and CDR2 YYREEE (reference sequence). The CDR3 loop is CASSLARGQTSGNTIYF. The CDR3 coding sequence is TGTGCCAGCAGCTTGGCCCGGGGACAGACCTCTGGAAACACCATATATTTT.

The chain employs TRBV5-6 and TRBJ2-5, with D unresolved. The V gene lost 1 base and the J gene lost 5 bases, with 9 bases spanning the gap. The germline V gene encodes CDR1 SGHDT and CDR2 YYEEEE. The CDR3 is 13 amino acids. CDR3 bases: TGTGCCAGCAGCTTGCGTCCGAGGGAGACCCAGTACTTC. Translated, it gives CASSLRPRETQYF.